This T cell receptor beta chain stems from a study of PD-1 blockade in classical Hodgkin lymphoma (dated by TCRdb to the early 2020s). Regarding the study in general: Nivolumab dosing was 3 mg/kg intravenously every 2 weeks, continuing until either disease progression or unacceptable toxicity. The study used CyTOF and TCR beta sequencing to define a peripheral blood immune signature of response to PD-1 blockade in classical Hodgkin lymphoma.

V and J are trimmed by 1 base and 4 bases, and the gene matches miss 2 bases of the junction. Inclusive of the bounding cysteine and phenylalanine, the CDR3 is 14 residues long. Of the read, only the CDR3 DNA is kept; its 42 bases are in frame from base 1. The germline V gene sets CDR1 to SGHTA and CDR2 to FQGNSA. The time point label for this specimen denotes: cycle 4 day 1 (C4D1), after more than 5 weeks of nivolumab. All trial patients had relapsed after autologous stem cell transplantation, with cohorts A, B and C differing in prior brentuximab vedotin exposure. The trial cohort included roughly 60 patients with relapsed/refractory classical Hodgkin lymphoma, and each patient had a best overall response of complete response, partial response or progressive disease. Trial patients were treated with single-agent nivolumab in the multi-cohort phase II CheckMate 205 trial. An independent review committee assessed best overall response by applying the 2007 International Working Group response criteria. Trial PBMCs were obtained immediately prior to nivolumab initiation (C1D1) and on therapy at cycle 2 day 1 and cycle 4 day 1. After peripheral blood was drawn into 8 mL Vacutainer Cell Preparation Tubes, PBMCs were isolated by centrifugation and then cryopreserved.

Results the study describes overall, beyond this receptor: Diversity was lower in patients who began nivolumab less than 1 year after ASCT, so these patients were left out of later analyses to avoid confounding by immune reconstitution. Only a single clinical trial cohort was studied, and what caused the repertoire differences, possibly disease activity or prior therapy, remained undefined. A significant rise by C4D1 was seen in CD4+ but not CD8+ TCR diversity (p=0.0027 vs p=0.16), with the rise being most apparent in complete responders (p=0.02). Among trial patients, those achieving complete response had baseline diversity similar to that of newly diagnosed patients, while diversity was significantly lower in partial responders and progressors. Baseline TCR diversity was reported to be lower in newly diagnosed patients than in healthy donors and to be lower still in relapsed/refractory patients.

Comments on this clone: The antigen it recognizes is unknown. There are no base qualities to consult, and no much larger clone falls within one base.

The Qiagen DNeasy kit was used to extract genomic DNA both from unsorted PBMCs and from the negatively selected CD4+ and CD8+ fractions. TCR beta CDR3 regions were subjected to amplification by immunoSEQ multiplex PCR with primers that anneal to V and J segments. Amplification bias was minimized using a synthetic immune receptor repertoire, and residual bias was removed computationally after sequencing. The study's processing was this. Repertoire diversity was quantified as the Shannon entropy index using custom Python scripts. Unsorted, CD4+ and CD8+ repertoires were analyzed separately, except in combined analyses where CD4+ and CD8+ sequences were merged in silico. A clone counted as expanded when the clone's frequency after treatment rose at least 2-fold relative to C1D1, and clones undetected at baseline were given a pseudocount of 0.5. Clones with 0 or 1 copy at C1D1 were classified as singleton clones, and clones with 2 or more copies were classified as non-singleton clones. Clones expanded in unsorted samples were annotated as CD4+, CD8+ or unknown by matching protein sequences in sorted samples from the same patient. Diversity changes from C1D1 to C4D1 were tested in paired samples using Wilcoxon tests. Sourced from immuneACCESS, this table was stored by TCRdb with only in-frame sequences that have V and J called. A share of the clones is absent; for the studies checked, an unresolved V gene accounts for under half, and the remainder has no known explanation. That table supplies the V and J calls and clone size; D and trimming were determined from the DNA. For this sample the table gives about 23,000 clones, of which approximately 88% were detected only once. The top ten constitute around 25% of the sample.

The sample here was peripheral blood mononuclear cells (PBMCs), taken before the fourth cycle of nivolumab. The sequence links TRBV7-2 to TRBJ2-3; the junction holds 7 bases that match TRBD1. This sequence was found in a human donor with classical Hodgkin lymphoma. Here is the DNA: TGTGCCAGCAGCTTAGATACAGGGGCAGATACGCAGTATTTT. Its protein is CASSLDTGADTQYF.